The rows below give T cell receptor beta chains drawn from one sample of a study of blood T cell repertoires in COVID-19. Libraries were prepared by immunoSEQ multiplex PCR; TCRdb keeps only in-frame clonotypes and omits some of them. Of approximately 56,000 clones detected, roughly four fifths appear once; the ten largest clones hold roughly 29%. The material sequenced was peripheral blood. All receptors come from a woman of 80 years or more with COVID-19, enrolled during active disease. CDR3s include the opening cysteine and the closing phenylalanine or tryptophan. Each record gives: CDR3 DNA, CDR3 protein, V gene, clone size, J gene, D gene. A D gene is named only where the DNA matches it firmly. The size field is filled for only some rows; it gives once, few, many or a size class.

TGCAGTGCCGCGGGTGTCCGGGGCTACACCTTC CSAAGVRGYTF TRBV20-1 NA TRBJ1-2 NA
TGTGCCTGGACCAGACTAGCGGCCCGAGGATACGAGCAGTACTTC CAWTRLAARGYEQYF TRBV30 few TRBJ2-7 TRBD2
TGTGCCAGCAGCCAGGACAGGGGAGTAGGAAACACCATATATTTT CASSQDRGVGNTIYF TRBV4-2 NA TRBJ1-3 TRBD1
TGTGCCAGCAGCCGCGACAGGGCTGGTCAGCCCCAGCATTTT CASSRDRAGQPQHF TRBV5-5 once TRBJ1-5 TRBD1
TGTGCCAGCAGCGCGGCCAGGGACACTGAAGCTTTCTTT CASSAARDTEAFF TRBV7-8 NA TRBJ1-1 NA
TGTGCCAGCAGCCCGTCGGGCAGGGGAAATGAAAAACTGTTTTTT CASSPSGRGNEKLFF TRBV7-3 NA TRBJ1-4 NA
TGTGCCAGTAGTATTAAGGGGAACTATGGCTACACCTTC CASSIKGNYGYTF TRBV19 few TRBJ1-2 NA
TGCGCCACTACGGGACAGGGAGAAGGTCAGCCCCAGCATTTT CATTGQGEGQPQHF TRBV10-2 NA TRBJ1-5 TRBD1
TGTGCCAGCAGCCAATTAGCGGGAGCCGGAGAGACCCAGTACTTC CASSQLAGAGETQYF TRBV28 NA TRBJ2-5 TRBD2
TGTGCCAGCAGCCAAGACGTAGCTAGCGGGAGGTCGGGGGAGCAGTTCTTC CASSQDVASGRSGEQFF TRBV3-1/TRBV3-2 NA TRBJ2-1 TRBD2
TGTGCCAGCCAGGGGGCGCTTAGTGGCTACACCTTC CASQGALSGYTF TRBV28 NA TRBJ1-2 TRBD1
TGTGCCAGCAATTCCGGGGGATTCTATGGCTACACCTTC CASNSGGFYGYTF TRBV9 many TRBJ1-2 NA
TGTGCCAGCAGTACAATACGGGGGGATGAGCAGTTCTTC CASSTIRGDEQFF TRBV6-5 few TRBJ2-1 TRBD2
TGTGCCAGCAGCCGGGAGGGCCTTCTCACCGGGGAGCTGTTTTTT CASSREGLLTGELFF TRBV11-3 NA TRBJ2-2 TRBD2